The subject of this entry is one TCR beta chain. The data stem from a study of blood T cells in healthy people across ages. Then a second PCR, running about 6 to 12 cycles, was carried out with a sample-barcoded 5' primer and a J-beta primer mix. One entry per CDR3 protein, called by TCRdb with MiXCR from the 5' RACE reads. The sample records some 890,000 distinct CDR3 sequences, 25% to 30% being singletons. CDR1 is SGHRS, CDR2 YFSETQ, per germline. The CDR3 sequence is 14 residues long. Trimming stripped 0 bases from V and 2 bases from J, with 8 bases between. The data were also submitted as part of a second study, on T cells of mothers and their children.

Sequenced material: blood. This receptor was identified in a woman aged 40 to 50 in good health. The gene calls are TRBV5-1 and TRBJ2-5; no clear D gene. The CDR3 sequence: CASSLGHLQETQYF. CDR3 coding DNA: TGCGCCAGCAGCTTGGGGCACCTACAAGAGACCCAGTACTTC.